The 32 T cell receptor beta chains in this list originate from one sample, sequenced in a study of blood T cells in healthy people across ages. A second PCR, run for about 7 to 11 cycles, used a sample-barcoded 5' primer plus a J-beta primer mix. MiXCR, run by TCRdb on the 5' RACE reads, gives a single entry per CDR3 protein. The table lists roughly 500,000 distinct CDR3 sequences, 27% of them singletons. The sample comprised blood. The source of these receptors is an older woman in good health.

CDR3 bases: TGCAGTGCTAGAGATCTGGGGGGTTATAGCAATCAGCCCCAGCATTTT. Translated: CSARDLGGYSNQPQHF. The chain couples TRBV20-1 to TRBJ1-5; D might be TRBD1 (5 bases). With 0 bases removed from V and 0 bases from J, the gap between germline ends came to 12 bases. The CDR3 runs 16 residues. Looked up from germline, CDR1 is DFQATT and CDR2 is SNEGSKA (reference sequence).

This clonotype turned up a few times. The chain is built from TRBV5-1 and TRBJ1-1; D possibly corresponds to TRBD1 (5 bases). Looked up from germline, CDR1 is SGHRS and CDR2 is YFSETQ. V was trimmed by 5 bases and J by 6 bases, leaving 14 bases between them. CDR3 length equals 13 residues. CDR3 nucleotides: TGCGCCAGCAGTTTGTGGACAAGTTCTGAAGCTTTCTTT. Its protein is CASSLWTSSEAFF.

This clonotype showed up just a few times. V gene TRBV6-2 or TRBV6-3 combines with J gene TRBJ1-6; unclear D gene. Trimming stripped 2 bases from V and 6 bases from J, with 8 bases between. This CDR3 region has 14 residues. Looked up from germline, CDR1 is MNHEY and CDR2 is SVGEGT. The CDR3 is CASSYLNPNSPLHF. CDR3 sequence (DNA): TGTGCCAGCAGTTACCTGAACCCTAATTCACCCCTCCACTTT.

This CDR3 is CASSQVGAGGHGTQYF. CDR3 coding DNA: TGCGCCAGCAGCCAAGTTGGGGCAGGGGGGCACGGGACCCAGTACTTC. The rearrangement uses TRBV4-3 and TRBJ2-5; D is perhaps TRBD1 (7 bases). Per germline, CDR1 LGHNA and CDR2 YSLEER. V lost 1 base and J lost 7, with 19 bases in between. CDR3 length equals 16 residues.

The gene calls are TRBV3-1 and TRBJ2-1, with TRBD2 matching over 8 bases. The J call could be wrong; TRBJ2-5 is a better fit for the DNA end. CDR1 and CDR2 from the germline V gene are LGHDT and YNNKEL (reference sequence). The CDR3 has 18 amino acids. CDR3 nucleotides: TGTGCCAGCAGCCCTCGGGTAGCGGGGAGCTCATCTCAAGAGACCCAGTACTTC. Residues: CASSPRVAGSSSQETQYF.

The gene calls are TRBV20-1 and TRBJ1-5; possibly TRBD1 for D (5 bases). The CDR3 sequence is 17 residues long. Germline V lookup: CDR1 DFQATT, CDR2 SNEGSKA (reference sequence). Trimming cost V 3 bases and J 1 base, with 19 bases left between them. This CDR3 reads CSARALAGQVSNQPQHF. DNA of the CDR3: TGCAGTGCTAGGGCCCTTGCGGGGCAGGTCAGCAATCAGCCCCAGCATTTT.

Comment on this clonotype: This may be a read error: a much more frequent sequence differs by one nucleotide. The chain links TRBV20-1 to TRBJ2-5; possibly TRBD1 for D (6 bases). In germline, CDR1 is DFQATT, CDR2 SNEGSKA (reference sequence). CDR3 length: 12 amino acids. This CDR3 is CSARGRSETQHF. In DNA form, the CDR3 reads TGCAGTGCCAGGGGACGTTCAGAGACCCAGCACTTC.

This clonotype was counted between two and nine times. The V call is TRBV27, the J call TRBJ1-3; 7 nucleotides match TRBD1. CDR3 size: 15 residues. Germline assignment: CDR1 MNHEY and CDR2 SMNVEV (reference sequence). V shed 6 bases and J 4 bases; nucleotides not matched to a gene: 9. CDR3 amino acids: CASSRQGETGNTIYF. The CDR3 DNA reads TGTGCCAGCAGCCGACAGGGAGAGACCGGAAACACCATATATTTT.

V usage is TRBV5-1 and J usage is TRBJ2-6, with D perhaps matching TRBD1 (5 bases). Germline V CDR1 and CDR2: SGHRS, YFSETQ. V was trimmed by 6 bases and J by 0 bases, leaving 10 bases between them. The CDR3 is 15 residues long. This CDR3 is CASIGQGSGANVLTF. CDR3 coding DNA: TGCGCCAGCATAGGTCAGGGCTCTGGGGCCAACGTCCTGACTTTC. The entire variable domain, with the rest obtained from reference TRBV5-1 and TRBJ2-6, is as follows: KAGVTQTPRYLIKTRGQQVTLSCSPISGHRSVSWYQQTPGQGLQFLFEYFSETQRNKGNFPGRFSGRQFSNSRSEMNVSTLELGDSALYLCASIGQGSGANVLTFGAGSRLTVL.

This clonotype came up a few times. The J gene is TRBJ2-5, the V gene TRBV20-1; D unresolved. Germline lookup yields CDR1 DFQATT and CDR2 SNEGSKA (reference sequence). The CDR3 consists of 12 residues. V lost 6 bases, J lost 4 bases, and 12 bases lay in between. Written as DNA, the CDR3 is TGCAGTGCCTTAACCCCTGGAGAGACCCAGTACTTC. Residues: CSALTPGETQYF.

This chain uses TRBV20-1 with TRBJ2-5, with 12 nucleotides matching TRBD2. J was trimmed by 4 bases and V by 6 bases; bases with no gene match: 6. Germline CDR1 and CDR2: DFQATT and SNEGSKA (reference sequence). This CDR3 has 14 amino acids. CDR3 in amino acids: CSASLAGGPETQYF. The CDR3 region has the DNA TGCAGTGCGTCACTAGCGGGGGGACCAGAGACCCAGTACTTC.

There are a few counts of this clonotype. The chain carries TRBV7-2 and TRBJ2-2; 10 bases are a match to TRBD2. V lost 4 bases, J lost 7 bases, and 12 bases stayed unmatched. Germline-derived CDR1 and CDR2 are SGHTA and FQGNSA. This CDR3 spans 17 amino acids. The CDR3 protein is CASSSTWSGGANGELFF. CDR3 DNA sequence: TGTGCCAGCAGCTCGACGTGGAGCGGGGGGGCTAACGGGGAGCTGTTTTTT.

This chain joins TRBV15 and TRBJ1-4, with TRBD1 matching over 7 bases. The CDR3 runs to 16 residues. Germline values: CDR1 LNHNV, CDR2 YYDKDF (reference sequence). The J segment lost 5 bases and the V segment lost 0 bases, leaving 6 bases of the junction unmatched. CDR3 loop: CATSRDRGTLNEKLFF. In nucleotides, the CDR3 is TGTGCCACCAGCAGAGACAGGGGGACTCTCAATGAAAAACTGTTTTTT.

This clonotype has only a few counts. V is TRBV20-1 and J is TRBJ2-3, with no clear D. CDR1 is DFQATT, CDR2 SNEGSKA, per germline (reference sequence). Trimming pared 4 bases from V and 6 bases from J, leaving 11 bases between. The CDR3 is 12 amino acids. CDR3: CSAKASWDTQYF. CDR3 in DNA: TGCAGTGCTAAGGCCTCTTGGGATACGCAGTATTTT.

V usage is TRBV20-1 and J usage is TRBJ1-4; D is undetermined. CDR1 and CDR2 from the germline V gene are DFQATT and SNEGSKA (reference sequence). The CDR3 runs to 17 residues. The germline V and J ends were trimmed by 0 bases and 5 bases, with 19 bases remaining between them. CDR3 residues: CSARDRRLGQWNEKLFF. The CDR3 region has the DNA TGCAGTGCTAGAGATCGGAGACTAGGGCAATGGAATGAAAAACTGTTTTTT.

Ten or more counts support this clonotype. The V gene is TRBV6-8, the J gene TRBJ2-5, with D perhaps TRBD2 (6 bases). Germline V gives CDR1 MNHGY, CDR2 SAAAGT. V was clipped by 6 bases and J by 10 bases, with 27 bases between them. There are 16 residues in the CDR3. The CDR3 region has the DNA TGTGCCAGCAGAGACGACCCGGGACTCCCTCAGATGGACCAGTACTTC. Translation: CASRDDPGLPQMDQYF.

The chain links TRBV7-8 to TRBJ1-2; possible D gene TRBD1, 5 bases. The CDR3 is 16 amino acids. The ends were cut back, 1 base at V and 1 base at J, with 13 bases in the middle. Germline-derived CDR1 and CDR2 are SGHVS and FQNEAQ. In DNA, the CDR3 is TGTGCCAGCAGCTTAGACCGCCGGGACCTTAACTATGGCTACACCTTC. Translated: CASSLDRRDLNYGYTF.

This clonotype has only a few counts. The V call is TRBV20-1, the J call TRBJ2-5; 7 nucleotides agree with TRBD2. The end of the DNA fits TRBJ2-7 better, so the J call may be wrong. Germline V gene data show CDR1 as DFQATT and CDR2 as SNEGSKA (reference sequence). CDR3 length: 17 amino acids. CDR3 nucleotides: TGCAGTGCTAGAGGGGGGAGGGGCAGGGCGTACTCCTACGAGCAGTACTTC. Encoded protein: CSARGGRGRAYSYEQYF.

In DNA, the CDR3 is TGCAGCGTTGATCTGGGGGGTAATCAGCCCCAGCATTTT. Protein sequence: CSVDLGGNQPQHF. V is TRBV29-1 and J is TRBJ1-5; weak D call: TRBD1 (5 bases). Per the germline V gene, CDR1 is SQVTM and CDR2 is ANQGSEA. The CDR3 has 13 amino acids. Trimming shortened V by 3 bases and J by 4 bases, and 10 bases separated the two germline ends.

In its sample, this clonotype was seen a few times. The CDR3 loop reads CASRRLAGGLDTQYF. The CDR3 region has the DNA TGTGCCAGCAGACGACTAGCGGGGGGGCTGGATACGCAGTATTTT. This chain joins TRBV7-9 and TRBJ2-3; 14 positions agree with TRBD2. The trim removed 6 bases at V and 6 bases at J, leaving 5 bases unmatched. This CDR3 has 15 residues. Germline V gives CDR1 SEHNR, CDR2 FQNEAQ (reference sequence).

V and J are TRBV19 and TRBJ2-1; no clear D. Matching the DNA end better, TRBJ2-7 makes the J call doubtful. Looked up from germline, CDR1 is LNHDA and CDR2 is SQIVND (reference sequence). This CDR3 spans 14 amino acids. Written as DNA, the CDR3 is TGTGCCAGTAGTAGGGCACTTGAATCCTACGAGCAGTACTTC. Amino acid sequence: CASSRALESYEQYF.

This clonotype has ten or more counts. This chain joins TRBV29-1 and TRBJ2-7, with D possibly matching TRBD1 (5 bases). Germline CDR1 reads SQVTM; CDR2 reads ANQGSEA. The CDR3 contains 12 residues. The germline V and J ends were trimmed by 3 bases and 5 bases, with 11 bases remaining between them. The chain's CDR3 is CSVDRQGDEQYF. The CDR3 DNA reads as TGCAGCGTTGATAGGCAGGGCGACGAGCAGTACTTC.

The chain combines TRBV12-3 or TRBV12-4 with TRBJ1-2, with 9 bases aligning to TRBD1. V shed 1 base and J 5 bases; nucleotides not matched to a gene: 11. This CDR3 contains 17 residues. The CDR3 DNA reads TGTGCCAGCAGTTTAGTAGTAGGACAGGGGATGAGGTATGGCTACACCTTC. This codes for CASSLVVGQGMRYGYTF.

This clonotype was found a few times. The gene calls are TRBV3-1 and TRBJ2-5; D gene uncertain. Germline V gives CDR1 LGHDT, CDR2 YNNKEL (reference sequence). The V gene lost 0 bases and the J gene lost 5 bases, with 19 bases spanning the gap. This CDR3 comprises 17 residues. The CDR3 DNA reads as TGTGCCAGCAGCCAAGATCGCTCGACGTCCGAAGGGGAGACCCAGTACTTC. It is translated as CASSQDRSTSEGETQYF.

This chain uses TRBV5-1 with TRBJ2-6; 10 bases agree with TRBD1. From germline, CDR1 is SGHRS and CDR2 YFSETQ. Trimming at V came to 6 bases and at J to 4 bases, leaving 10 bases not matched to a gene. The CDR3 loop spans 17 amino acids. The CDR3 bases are TGCGCCAGCAATCCACGGACAGGGGGAAGGGGGGCCAACGTCCTGACTTTC. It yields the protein CASNPRTGGRGANVLTF. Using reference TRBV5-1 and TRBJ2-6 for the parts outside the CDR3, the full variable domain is KAGVTQTPRYLIKTRGQQVTLSCSPISGHRSVSWYQQTPGQGLQFLFEYFSETQRNKGNFPGRFSGRQFSNSRSEMNVSTLELGDSALYLCASNPRTGGRGANVLTFGAGSRLTVL.

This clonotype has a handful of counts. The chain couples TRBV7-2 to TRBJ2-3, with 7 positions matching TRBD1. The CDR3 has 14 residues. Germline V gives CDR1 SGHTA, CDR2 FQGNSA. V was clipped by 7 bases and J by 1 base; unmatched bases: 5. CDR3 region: CASTYGTGTDTQYF. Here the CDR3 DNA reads TGTGCCAGCACCTACGGGACAGGCACAGATACGCAGTATTTT.

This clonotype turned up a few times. CDR3 amino acids: CASARGPEKLFF. The CDR3 bases are TGTGCCAGCGCTAGGGGTCCTGAAAAACTGTTTTTT. This sequence joins TRBV12-3 or TRBV12-4 and TRBJ1-4, with a tentative D call TRBD1 (5 bases). The CDR3 runs 12 residues. V lost 8 bases and J lost 7, with 11 bases in between.

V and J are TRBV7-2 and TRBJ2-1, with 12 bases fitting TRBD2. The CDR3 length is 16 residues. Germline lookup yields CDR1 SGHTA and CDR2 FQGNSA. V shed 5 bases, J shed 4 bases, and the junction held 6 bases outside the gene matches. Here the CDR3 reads CASSTRTSGGYNEQFF. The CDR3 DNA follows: TGTGCCAGCAGCACCCGTACTAGCGGGGGGTACAATGAGCAGTTCTTC.

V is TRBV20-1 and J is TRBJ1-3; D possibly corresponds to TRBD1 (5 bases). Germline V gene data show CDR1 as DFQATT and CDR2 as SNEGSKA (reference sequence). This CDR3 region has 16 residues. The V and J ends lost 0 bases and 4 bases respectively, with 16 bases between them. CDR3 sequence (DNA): TGCAGTGCTAGAGATCCGGGACCACCGCGAGGAAACACCATATATTTT. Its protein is CSARDPGPPRGNTIYF.

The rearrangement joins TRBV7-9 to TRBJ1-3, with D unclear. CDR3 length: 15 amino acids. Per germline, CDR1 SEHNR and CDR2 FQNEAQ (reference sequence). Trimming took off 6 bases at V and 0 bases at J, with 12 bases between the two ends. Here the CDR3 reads CASSRFQSSGNTIYF. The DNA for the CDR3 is TGTGCCAGCAGTCGTTTCCAGAGCTCTGGAAACACCATATATTTT.

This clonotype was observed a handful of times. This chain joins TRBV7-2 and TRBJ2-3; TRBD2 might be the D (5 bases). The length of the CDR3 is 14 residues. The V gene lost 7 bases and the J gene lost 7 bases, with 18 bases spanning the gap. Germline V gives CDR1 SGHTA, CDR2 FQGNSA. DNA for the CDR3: TGTGCCAGCAACCCCCTGATGGCGGACTATACGCAGTATTTT. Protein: CASNPLMADYTQYF.

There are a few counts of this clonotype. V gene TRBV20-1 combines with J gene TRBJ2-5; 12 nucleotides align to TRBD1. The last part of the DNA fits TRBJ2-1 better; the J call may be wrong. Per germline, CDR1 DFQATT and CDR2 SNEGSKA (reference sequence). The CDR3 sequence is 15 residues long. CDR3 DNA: TGCAGTGCTAGAGACCCGGGACAGGGGGCCTATGAGCAGTTCTTC. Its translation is CSARDPGQGAYEQFF.